The TCR beta chain described here comes from a study of STAT5B mutations in CD4+ large granular lymphocyte leukemia. The data were produced by immunoSEQ multiplex PCR, yet TCRdb's version contains in-frame clones alone and is incomplete. The sample contains 25,000 to 35,000 clones, around 70% of which appear only once. This sequence was found in a human donor in good health. Sequences were obtained from CD4+ T cells from blood buffy coats.

CDR3 in amino acids: CASSQPGQISYGYTF. DNA for the CDR3: TGCGCCAGCAGCCAACCCGGCCAGATCAGCTATGGCTACACCTTC. The rearrangement uses TRBV4-3 and TRBJ1-2; D remains ambiguous. The V end lost 2 bases, the J end lost 4 bases, and 14 bases lay between the germline ends. Germline loops: CDR1 LGHNA, CDR2 YSLEER. This CDR3 region has 15 residues.